The rows below give T cell receptor beta chains drawn from one sample of a study of cytomegalovirus exposure and HLA in healthy donors. Repertoires were generated with immunoSEQ multiplex PCR, while TCRdb's copy carries only in-frame clones and drops some. The data contain 85,000 to 120,000 clones, around 85% of them singletons. The sequencing input was PBMCs. These receptors all stem from a man in his 60s in good health and CMV-seronegative. Both conserved end residues are trimmed from each CDR3. The order of the fields is CDR3 protein, V gene, D gene, clone size. A D gene is named only where the DNA matches it firmly. Part of the rows lack a size; the others show once, few, many or a class for expanded clones.

CDR3aa: AWRTQGAGRRSQY
v_gene: TRBV30
d_gene: -
abundance: -

CDR3aa: ASSAVSPEAF
v_gene: TRBV6-1
d_gene: -
abundance: -

CDR3aa: AGGGHNEQF
v_gene: TRBV2
d_gene: -
abundance: few

CDR3aa: ASSPRGGGGAGDTQY
v_gene: TRBV5-4
d_gene: TRBD2
abundance: -

CDR3aa: ASSLIPDGYT
v_gene: TRBV28
d_gene: -
abundance: -

CDR3aa: ASSKEPRAAGELF
v_gene: TRBV21-1
d_gene: -
abundance: once

CDR3aa: ASTPSWDRGEAF
v_gene: TRBV19
d_gene: -
abundance: -

CDR3aa: ASSQDTITGGARSGYT
v_gene: TRBV4-2
d_gene: TRBD1
abundance: -

CDR3aa: ASDQSGSYNSPLH
v_gene: TRBV2
d_gene: -
abundance: -

CDR3aa: ASSQDWASGGDTQY
v_gene: TRBV4-3
d_gene: TRBD2
abundance: -

CDR3aa: ASTRGEADTQY
v_gene: TRBV18
d_gene: -
abundance: -